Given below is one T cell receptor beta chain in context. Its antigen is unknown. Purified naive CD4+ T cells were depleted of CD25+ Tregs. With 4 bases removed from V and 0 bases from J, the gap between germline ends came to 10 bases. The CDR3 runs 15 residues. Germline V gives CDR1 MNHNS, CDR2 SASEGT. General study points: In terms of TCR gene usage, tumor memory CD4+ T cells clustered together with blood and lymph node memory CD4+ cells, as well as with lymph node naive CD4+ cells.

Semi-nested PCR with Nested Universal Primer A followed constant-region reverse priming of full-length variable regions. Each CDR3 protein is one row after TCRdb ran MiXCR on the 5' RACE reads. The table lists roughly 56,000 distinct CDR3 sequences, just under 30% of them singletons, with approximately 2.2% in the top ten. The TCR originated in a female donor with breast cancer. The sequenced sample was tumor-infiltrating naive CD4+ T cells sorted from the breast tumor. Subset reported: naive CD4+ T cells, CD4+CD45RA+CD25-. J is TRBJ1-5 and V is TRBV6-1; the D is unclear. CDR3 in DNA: TGTGCCAGCAGTGTGGAACCAGTTAGCAATCAGCCCCAGCATTTT. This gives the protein CASSVEPVSNQPQHF.